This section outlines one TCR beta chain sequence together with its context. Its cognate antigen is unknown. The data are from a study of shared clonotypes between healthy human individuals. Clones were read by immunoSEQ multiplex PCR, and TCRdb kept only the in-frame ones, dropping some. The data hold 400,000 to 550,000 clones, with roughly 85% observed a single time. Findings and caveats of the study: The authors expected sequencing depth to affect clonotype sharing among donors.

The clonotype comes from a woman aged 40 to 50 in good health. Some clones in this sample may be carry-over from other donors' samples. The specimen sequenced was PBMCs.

The CDR3 region has the DNA TGTGCCAGCAGTGAAATAACACTGAGGCAAGAGACCCAGTACTTC. This encodes CASSEITLRQETQYF. The chain has TRBV6-1 and TRBJ2-5; D uncertain. Per germline, CDR1 MNHNS and CDR2 SASEGT. This CDR3 is 15 amino acids long. V was shortened by 2 bases and J by 2 bases, with 12 bases between the two germline ends.